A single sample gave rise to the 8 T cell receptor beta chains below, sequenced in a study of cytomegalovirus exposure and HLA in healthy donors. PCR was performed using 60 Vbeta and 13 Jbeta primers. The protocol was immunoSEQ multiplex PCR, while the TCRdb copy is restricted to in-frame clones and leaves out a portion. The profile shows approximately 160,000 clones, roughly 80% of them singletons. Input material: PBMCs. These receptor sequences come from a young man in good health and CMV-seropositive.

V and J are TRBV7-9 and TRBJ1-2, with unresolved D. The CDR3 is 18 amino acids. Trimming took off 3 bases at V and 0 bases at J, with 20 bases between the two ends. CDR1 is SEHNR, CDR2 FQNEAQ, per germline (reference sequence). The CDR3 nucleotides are TGTGCCAGCAGCTTGCCACCGAGGGTGGGCCGGACTAACTATGGCTACACCTTC. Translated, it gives CASSLPPRVGRTNYGYTF.

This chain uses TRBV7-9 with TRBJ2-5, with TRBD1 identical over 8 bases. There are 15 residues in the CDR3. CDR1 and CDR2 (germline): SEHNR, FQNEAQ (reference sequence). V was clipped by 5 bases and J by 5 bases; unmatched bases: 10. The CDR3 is CASSLTDREGETQYF. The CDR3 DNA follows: TGTGCCAGCAGCCTCACGGACAGGGAAGGGGAGACCCAGTACTTC.

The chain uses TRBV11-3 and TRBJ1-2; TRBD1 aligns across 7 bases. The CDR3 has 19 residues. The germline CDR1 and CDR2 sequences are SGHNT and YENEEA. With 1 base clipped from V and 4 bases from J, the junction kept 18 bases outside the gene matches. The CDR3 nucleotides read TGTGCCAGCAGCTTAGCCCGCCGGGACAGAAAAACCATCCCCTATGGCTACACCTTC. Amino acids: CASSLARRDRKTIPYGYTF. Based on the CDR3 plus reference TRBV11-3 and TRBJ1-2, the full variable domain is EAGVVQSPRYKIIEKKQPVAFWCNPISGHNTLYWYLQNLGQGPELLIRYENEEAVDDSQLPKDRFSAERLKGVDSTLKIQPAELGDSAVYLCASSLARRDRKTIPYGYTFGSGTRLTVV.

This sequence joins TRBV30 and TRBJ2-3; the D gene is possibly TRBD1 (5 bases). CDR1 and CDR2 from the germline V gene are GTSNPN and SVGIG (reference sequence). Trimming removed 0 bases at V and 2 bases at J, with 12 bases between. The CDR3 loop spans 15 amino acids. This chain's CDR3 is CAWSVRRTITDTQYF. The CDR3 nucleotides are TGTGCCTGGAGTGTCCGGCGGACAATCACAGATACGCAGTATTTT.

CDR3 residues: CASSFKDRSSYNSPLHF. CDR3 coding DNA: TGTGCCAGCAGCTTCAAAGACAGGTCCTCCTATAATTCACCCCTCCACTTT. The chain uses TRBV5-6 and TRBJ1-6, with D tentatively TRBD1 (6 bases). V dropped 2 bases and J dropped 0 bases, with 12 bases sitting between them. The CDR3 sequence is 17 residues long. The germline CDR1 and CDR2 sequences are SGHDT and YYEEEE.

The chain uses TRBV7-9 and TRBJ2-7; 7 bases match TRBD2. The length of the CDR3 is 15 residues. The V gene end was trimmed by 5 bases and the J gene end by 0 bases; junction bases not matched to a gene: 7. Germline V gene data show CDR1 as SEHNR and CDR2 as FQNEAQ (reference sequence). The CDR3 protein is CASSHREVDSYEQYF. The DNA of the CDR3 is TGTGCCAGCAGCCACCGGGAGGTCGACTCCTACGAGCAGTACTTC.

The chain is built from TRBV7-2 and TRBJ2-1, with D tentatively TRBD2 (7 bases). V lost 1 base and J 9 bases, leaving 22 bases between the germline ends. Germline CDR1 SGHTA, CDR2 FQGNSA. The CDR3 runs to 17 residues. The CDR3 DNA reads TGTGCCAGCAGCTTAGGGGGTGGAGCGGGGACCAGGGGTGAGCAGTTCTTC. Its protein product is CASSLGGGAGTRGEQFF.

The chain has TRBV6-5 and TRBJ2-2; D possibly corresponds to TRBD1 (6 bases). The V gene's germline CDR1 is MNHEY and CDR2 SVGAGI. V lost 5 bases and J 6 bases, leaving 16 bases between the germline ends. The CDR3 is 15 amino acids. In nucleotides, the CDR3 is TGTGCCAGCAGTAGGGGACAAATTCTCGCCGGGGAGCTGTTTTTT. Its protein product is CASSRGQILAGELFF.